This T cell receptor beta chain was retrieved from a study of cytomegalovirus exposure and HLA in healthy donors. Deletions cut 4 bases from V and 0 bases from J, with 10 bases between. Germline V gene lookup returns CDR1 SGHRS and CDR2 YFSETQ. The CDR3 is made up of 14 amino acids. In the PCR, 60 Vbeta and 13 Jbeta primers were used. Some clones are missing from TCRdb's copy, which holds only in-frame ones; the method was immunoSEQ multiplex PCR. The data show approximately 61,000 clones, about four fifths seen once. Whole-study findings and limits: CMV serostatus was the sole immune exposure data available.

Concerning this clone itself: Antigen: not known.

The chain recombines TRBV5-1 with TRBJ1-1, with D perhaps TRBD1 (5 bases). This receptor was obtained from a man between 18 and 29 years old in good health and CMV-seropositive. Sequencing used PBMCs. In nucleotides, the CDR3 is TGCGCCAGCAGCATAGGACACCTGAACACTGAAGCTTTCTTT. Its translation is CASSIGHLNTEAFF.